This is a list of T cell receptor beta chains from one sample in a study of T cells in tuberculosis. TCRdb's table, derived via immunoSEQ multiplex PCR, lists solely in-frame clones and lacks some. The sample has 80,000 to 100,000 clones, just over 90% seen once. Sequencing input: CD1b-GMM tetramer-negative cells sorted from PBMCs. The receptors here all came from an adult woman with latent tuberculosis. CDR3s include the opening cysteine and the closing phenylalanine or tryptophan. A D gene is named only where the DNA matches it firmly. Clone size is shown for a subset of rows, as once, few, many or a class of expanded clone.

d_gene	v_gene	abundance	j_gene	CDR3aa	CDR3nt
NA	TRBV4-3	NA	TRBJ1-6	CASSQGQSDSPLHF	TGCGCCAGCAGCCAAGGACAGTCCGATTCACCCCTCCACTTT
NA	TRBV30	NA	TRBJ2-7	CAWMTGSYEQYF	TGTGCCTGGATGACGGGCTCCTACGAGCAGTACTTC
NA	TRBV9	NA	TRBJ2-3	CASNSGAWGTDTQYF	TGTGCCAGCAACAGTGGGGCCTGGGGCACAGATACGCAGTATTTT
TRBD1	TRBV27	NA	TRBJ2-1	CASSRTGVSVYNEQFF	TGTGCCAGCAGTAGGACAGGGGTATCCGTCTACAATGAGCAGTTCTTC
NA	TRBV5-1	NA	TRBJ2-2	CASSLDTRGTGELFF	TGCGCCAGTTCCCTTGACACCCGTGGAACCGGGGAGCTGTTTTTT
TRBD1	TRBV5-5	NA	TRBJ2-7	CASSLGQDVDEQYF	TGTGCCAGCAGTTTGGGACAGGACGTGGACGAGCAGTACTTC
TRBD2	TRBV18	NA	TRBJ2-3	CASSPSSGGDTQYF	TGTGCCAGCTCACCATCTAGCGGGGGAGATACGCAGTATTTT
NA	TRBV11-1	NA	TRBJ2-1	CASSFLKGNEQFF	TGTGCCAGCAGCTTTCTCAAGGGGAATGAGCAGTTCTTC
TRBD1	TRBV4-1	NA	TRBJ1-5	CASSQEGGTGSQPQHF	TGCGCCAGCAGCCAAGAAGGCGGGACAGGGAGTCAGCCCCAGCATTTT
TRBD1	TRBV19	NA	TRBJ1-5	CASSIFRTGPQHF	TGTGCCAGTAGTATTTTTAGGACAGGGCCCCAGCATTTT
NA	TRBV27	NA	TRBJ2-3	CASSLGGVRTDTQYF	TGTGCCAGCAGTTTAGGGGGCGTCAGGACAGATACGCAGTATTTT
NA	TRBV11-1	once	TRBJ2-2	CASSAQGGGNTGELFF	TGTGCCAGCAGCGCGCAAGGGGGGGGGAACACCGGGGAGCTGTTTTTT
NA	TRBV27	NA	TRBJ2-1	CASSLEDSSYNEQFF	TGTGCCAGCAGCTTAGAGGACAGCTCCTACAATGAGCAGTTCTTC
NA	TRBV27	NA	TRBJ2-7	CASSLWGTTYEQYF	TGTGCCAGCAGTTTATGGGGCACCACCTACGAGCAGTACTTC
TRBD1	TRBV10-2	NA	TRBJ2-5	CASSELTGLKTQYF	TGCGCCAGCAGTGAGTTGACAGGGTTGAAGACCCAGTACTTC
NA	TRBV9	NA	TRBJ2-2	CASSVDPGSATGELFF	TGTGCCAGCAGCGTAGATCCGGGGTCTGCCACCGGGGAGCTGTTTTTT
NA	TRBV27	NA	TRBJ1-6	CASSETGSSYNSPLHF	TGTGCCAGCAGCGAAACAGGGAGCTCCTATAATTCACCCCTCCACTTT
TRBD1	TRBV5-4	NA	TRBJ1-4	CASSLGGTGVVNEKLFF	TGTGCCAGCAGCTTGGGAGGGACAGGGGTCGTTAATGAAAAACTGTTTTTT
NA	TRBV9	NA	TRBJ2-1	CARPGGNSYNEQFF	TGTGCCAGACCAGGAGGCAACTCCTACAATGAGCAGTTCTTC
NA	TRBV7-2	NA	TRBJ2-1	CASSSFGLPEYNEQFF	TGTGCCAGCAGCTCTTTTGGACTACCAGAATACAATGAGCAGTTCTTC
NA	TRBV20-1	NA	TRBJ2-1	CSARERLEQFF	TGCAGTGCTAGGGAAAGACTTGAGCAGTTCTTC
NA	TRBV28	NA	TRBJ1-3	CASSGAGSSGNTIYF	TGTGCCAGCAGTGGCGCGGGGAGCTCTGGAAACACCATATATTTT
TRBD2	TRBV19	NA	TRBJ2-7	CASSTSEYEQYF	TGTGCCAGTAGCACTAGCGAGTACGAGCAGTACTTC
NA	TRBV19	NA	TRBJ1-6	CASSIDEGIDSPLHF	TGTGCCAGTAGTATAGACGAGGGTATCGATTCACCCCTCCACTTT
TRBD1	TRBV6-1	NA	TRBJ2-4	CASSHDRVKNIQYF	TGTGCCAGCAGTCATGACAGGGTCAAAAACATTCAGTACTTC
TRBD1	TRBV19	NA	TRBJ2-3	CASNQGQGAADTQYF	TGTGCCAGTAATCAGGGACAGGGCGCGGCAGATACGCAGTATTTT
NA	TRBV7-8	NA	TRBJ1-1	CASSRVRVVNTEAFF	TGTGCCAGCAGCAGGGTGAGGGTCGTGAACACTGAAGCTTTCTTT
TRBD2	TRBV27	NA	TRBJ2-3	CASSYLAGGISTDTQYF	TGTGCCAGCAGTTATCTAGCGGGGGGAATTAGCACAGATACGCAGTATTTT
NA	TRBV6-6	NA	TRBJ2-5	CASSRGPQETQYF	TGTGCCAGCAGTCGCGGGCCCCAAGAGACCCAGTACTTC
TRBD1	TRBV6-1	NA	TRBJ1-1	CASRTGRMNTEAFF	TGTGCCAGCAGGACAGGGCGTATGAACACTGAAGCTTTCTTT
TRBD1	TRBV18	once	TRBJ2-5	CASSPTKRTGTETQYF	TGTGCCAGCTCACCCACTAAAAGGACAGGGACGGAGACCCAGTACTTC